This T cell receptor (beta chain) was identified in a study of shared clonotypes between healthy human individuals. This CDR3 is built from 12 residues. V dropped 2 bases and J dropped 7 bases, with 8 bases sitting between them. In germline, CDR1 is SGHDT, CDR2 YYEEEE. Naive CD8 cells lacked CD45RO, underwent positive selection for CCR7 and left out terminally differentiated effector memory CD45RA+ cells. Concerning this clone itself: The antigen is not known.

200 to 250 ng DNA, tens of thousands of T cell genomes, went into each sorted-subset replicate PCR. TCRdb keeps only in-frame clones here, not all; method: immunoSEQ multiplex PCR. The sample records around 640,000 clones, about 96% being singletons. Whole-study results and caveats: In general, naive subsets displayed greater estimated richness than memory subsets did. Several donors shared around 5.1% of their naive CD4 clonotypes.

This chain joins TRBV5-6 and TRBJ2-3; D unresolved. Material: naive CD8+ T cells sorted from blood. The receptor comes from a woman in her twenties or thirties in good health. Here the CDR3 DNA reads TGTGCCAGCAGCTTCGGTGGGTATACGCAGTATTTT. Translated, it gives CASSFGGYTQYF.